The following is a T cell receptor beta chain sequence with its context. Its antigen is not known. TCRdb's table, derived via immunoSEQ multiplex PCR, lists solely in-frame clones and lacks some. The repertoire holds 150,000 or so clones, with 90% to 95% as singletons. Germline values: CDR1 SNHLY, CDR2 FYNNEI. After removal of 6 bases from V and 3 bases from J, the junction contained 16 bases not matched to a gene. This CDR3 has 17 amino acids. This record comes from a study of T cell responses to AZD1222 COVID-19 vaccine. Study results and limitations: Close to half of spike-specific TCRs reportedly recognize unmutated variant regions. At 160-218 and 743-854, vaccine-associated CD4 TCRs were dominant, and they spanned spike. Recipients of AZD1222 seropositive at baseline numbered only 5 or 6. The donor group comprised mostly white British people and more females; the analysis possibly underestimated clonal diversity.

The sequence was obtained from an adult in good health. This chain uses TRBV2 with TRBJ1-2, with 7 bases matching TRBD1. Material: peripheral blood, obtained on day 0 of AZD1222 vaccination. CDR3: CASSLFIRRQGHYGYTF. CDR3 nucleotides: TGTGCCAGCAGCTTATTTATCCGTAGACAGGGCCACTATGGCTACACCTTC.